The present T cell receptor beta chain was sequenced within a study of blood T cell repertoires in COVID-19. Looking at the study overall: COVID-19 samples collected from the United States, Italy and Spain covered acute and convalescent phases. The analysed material was cDNA or gDNA that came from T cells, B-cell-depleted T cells, or PBMCs.

As handled by the study authors: Estimates of nucleated cell counts were drawn from the amplification of reference gene primers. Using immunoSEQ multiplex PCR, the repertoire was profiled, and TCRdb retains in-frame clones only, with some absent. The V and J calls and the clone size are those of that table, but D and trimming were determined from the DNA. Of about 75,000 clones in the sample, roughly 90% are singletons; the top ten hold 5% to 8%. The V gene lost 1 base and the J gene lost 5 bases, with 16 bases spanning the gap. The germline CDR1 and CDR2 sequences are SGHDT and YYEEEE. This CDR3 is built from 16 residues.

The sequenced sample was peripheral blood. The rearrangement joins TRBV5-6 to TRBJ1-5, with TRBD1 as a possible D gene (6 bases). This receptor was taken from a woman between 50 and 59 years old with acute or convalescent COVID-19. The CDR3 DNA reads as TGTGCCAGCAGCTTGTCCGGGACAATATCGGATCAGCCCCAGCATTTT. Encoded protein: CASSLSGTISDQPQHF.